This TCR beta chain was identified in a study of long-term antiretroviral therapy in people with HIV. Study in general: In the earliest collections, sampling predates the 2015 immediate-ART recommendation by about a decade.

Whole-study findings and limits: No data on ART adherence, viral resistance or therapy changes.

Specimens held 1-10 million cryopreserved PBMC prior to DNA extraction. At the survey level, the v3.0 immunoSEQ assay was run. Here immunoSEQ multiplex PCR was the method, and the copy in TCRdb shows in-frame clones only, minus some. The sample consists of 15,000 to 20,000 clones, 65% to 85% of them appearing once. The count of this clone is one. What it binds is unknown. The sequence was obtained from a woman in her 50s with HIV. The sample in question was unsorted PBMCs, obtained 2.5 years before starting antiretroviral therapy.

The chain's CDR3 is CASSGGGWRGSTDTQYF. The CDR3 DNA follows: TGTGCCAGCAGCGGCGGAGGGTGGCGGGGCAGCACAGATACGCAGTATTTT. The V and J genes are TRBV5-6 and TRBJ2-3, with D tentatively TRBD2 (6 bases). Germline CDR1 SGHDT, CDR2 YYEEEE. V shed 4 bases and J shed 0 bases, with 18 bases lying between them. The CDR3 totals 17 residues. The variable domain in full, with the rest retrieved from reference TRBV5-6 and TRBJ2-3, is DAGVTQSPTHLIKTRGQQVTLRCSPKSGHDTVSWYQQALGQGPQFIFQYYEEEERQRGNFPDRFSGHQFPNYSSELNVNALLLGDSALYLCASSGGGWRGSTDTQYFGPGTRLTVL.